This T cell receptor beta chain was identified during a study of blood T cell repertoires in COVID-19. As for the study in general: Some COVID-19 samples were acute and others convalescent; all came from the United States, Italy and Spain.

Assay used: immunoSEQ multiplex PCR; TCRdb lists only in-frame clones, some missing. This sample has about 92,000 clones; around 80% occur once, and the top ten carry approximately 15%. CDR3 length: 16 residues. CDR1 and CDR2 (germline): MNHNY, SVGAGI (reference sequence). V dropped 5 bases and J dropped 6; count of bases not matched to a gene: 10. This clone has more than one count but fewer than ten. Sequencing was done on a sample of peripheral blood. The source is a woman older than 75 with active or convalescent COVID-19. This chain connects TRBV6-6 to TRBJ1-6; the match to TRBD1 covers 7 bases. As DNA, the CDR3 is TGTGCCAGCAGTACACCTGGGACAGCGACTAATTCACCCCTCCACTTT. Its protein product is CASSTPGTATNSPLHF.